These 9 T cell receptor beta chains share one sample of origin, sequenced in a study of response to subunit inactivated influenza vaccine (dated 2018 in TCRdb). Library prep was done by RT-PCR. Sequencing used an Illumina HiSeq 2500. Using fastp at Q25 and MiXCR, TCRdb reprocessed the public reads and kept productive beta chains. When rows share a CDR3 protein, they turn into one entry using the most common DNA and genes. Across this sample there are about 190,000 distinct CDR3 sequences, with about 15% seen only once. Together, the top ten hold about 28% of the sample. The source material was CD8+ T cells sorted from PBMCs, sampled 4 to 6 days after vaccination. These receptors were taken from a man in his forties or fifties who received an inactivated influenza vaccine. Donor details come from another sample of the same person, matched by shared clones.

The chain recombines TRBV29-1 with TRBJ2-1; perhaps D is TRBD1 or TRBD2 (5 bases each). This CDR3 region has 17 residues. Per the germline V gene, CDR1 is SQVTM and CDR2 is ANQGSEA. Trimming left V 6 bases short and J 3 bases short, with 24 bases between. In nucleotides, the CDR3 is TGCAGCGTAAAACGCCAGGGAAAAGAGGGTCTCTACAATGAGCAGTTCTTC. Protein sequence: CSVKRQGKEGLYNEQFF.

The sample holds a few counts of this clonotype. The chain has TRBV5-5 and TRBJ2-2; D perhaps matches TRBD1 (7 bases). With 4 bases removed from V and 4 bases from J, the gap between germline ends came to 17 bases. The CDR3 covers 16 residues. Germline lookup yields CDR1 SGHKS and CDR2 YYEKEE (reference sequence). The CDR3 nucleotides are TGTGCCAGCAGCGGCGAGGGGGCGCGGGGCACCGGGGAGCTGTTTTTT. Protein: CASSGEGARGTGELFF.

In its sample, this clonotype was seen a few times. The chain links TRBV4-3 to TRBJ2-5, with 9 bases that match TRBD2. The germline gives CDR1 LGHNA, CDR2 YSLEER. V shed 0 bases, J shed 2 bases, and the junction held 13 bases outside the gene matches. The CDR3 covers 19 residues. The CDR3 DNA follows: TGCGCCAGCAGCCAAGATTATTTGGGCCCGGCGGGGGGGCAAGAGACCCAGTACTTC. Residues: CASSQDYLGPAGGQETQYF.

The sample holds a few counts of this clonotype. The chain employs TRBV9 and TRBJ2-3; D possibly corresponds to TRBD2 (6 bases). The V end lost 2 bases, the J end lost 2 bases, and 12 bases lay between the germline ends. The germline gives CDR1 SGDLS, CDR2 YYNGEE. This CDR3 comprises 15 residues. The CDR3 DNA reads TGTGCCAGCAGCGTTAGCGGCCCACACACAGATACGCAGTATTTT. Translating it yields CASSVSGPHTDTQYF.

The sample holds many counts of this clonotype. The chain employs TRBV4-3 and TRBJ2-7; perhaps TRBD1 as D (5 bases). The CDR3 extends over 15 amino acids. Germline V gene lookup returns CDR1 LGHNA and CDR2 YSLEER. Trimming cost V 0 bases and J 1 base, with 10 bases left between them. The CDR3 spells CASSQDWGPSYEQYF. DNA of the CDR3: TGCGCCAGCAGCCAAGATTGGGGCCCTTCCTACGAGCAGTACTTC.

This clonotype was observed a handful of times. V gene TRBV12-3 or TRBV12-4 combines with J gene TRBJ2-1; 7 nucleotides match TRBD2. This CDR3 contains 15 residues. Unmatched junction bases numbered 6, after V lost 4 bases and J lost 3 bases. The CDR3 sequence: CASSSAGEGYNEQFF. The DNA of the CDR3 is TGTGCCAGCAGTTCGGCGGGAGAGGGCTACAATGAGCAGTTCTTC.

J is TRBJ2-5 and V is TRBV7-8; tentatively, D is TRBD1 (5 bases). V lost 1 base and J lost 4, with 10 bases in between. Germline values: CDR1 SGHVS, CDR2 FQNEAQ. There are 14 residues in the CDR3. The CDR3 protein is CASSLDQGLETQYF. In nucleotides, the CDR3 is TGTGCCAGCAGCTTAGACCAGGGCCTAGAGACCCAGTACTTC. The full variable domain, rest sourced from reference TRBV7-8 and TRBJ2-5, is GAGVSQSPRYKVAKRGQDVALRCDPISGHVSLFWYQQALGQGPEFLTYFQNEAQLDKSGLPSDRFFAERPEGSVSTLKIQRTQQEDSAVYLCASSLDQGLETQYFGPGTRLLVL.

The rearrangement links TRBV12-3 or TRBV12-4 to TRBJ2-3; weak D call: TRBD2 (5 bases). The CDR3 length is 14 residues. V dropped 3 bases and J dropped 5 bases, with 12 bases sitting between them. CDR3 amino acids: CASSFEGQVDTQYF. In DNA form, the CDR3 reads TGTGCCAGCAGTTTTGAGGGCCAAGTAGATACGCAGTATTTT.

This chain connects TRBV12-3 or TRBV12-4 to TRBJ1-1; D is possibly TRBD1 (5 bases). The CDR3 spans 15 residues. Trimming pared 4 bases from V and 1 base from J, leaving 13 bases between. The CDR3 coding sequence is TGTGCCAGCAGTTATTCGGGACCGCGGAACACTGAAGCTTTCTTT. Amino acids: CASSYSGPRNTEAFF.